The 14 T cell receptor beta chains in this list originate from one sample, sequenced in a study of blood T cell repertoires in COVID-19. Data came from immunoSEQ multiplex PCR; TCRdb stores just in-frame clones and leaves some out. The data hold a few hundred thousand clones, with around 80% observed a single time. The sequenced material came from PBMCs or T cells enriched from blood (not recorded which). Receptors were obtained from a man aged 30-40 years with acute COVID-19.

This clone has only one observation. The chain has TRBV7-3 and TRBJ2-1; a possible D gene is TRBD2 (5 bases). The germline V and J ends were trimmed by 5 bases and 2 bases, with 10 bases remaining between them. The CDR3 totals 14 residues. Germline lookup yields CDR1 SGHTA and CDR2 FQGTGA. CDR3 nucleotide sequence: TGTGCCAGCAGCCGAGGACTCACCTACAATGAGCAGTTCTTC. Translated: CASSRGLTYNEQFF.

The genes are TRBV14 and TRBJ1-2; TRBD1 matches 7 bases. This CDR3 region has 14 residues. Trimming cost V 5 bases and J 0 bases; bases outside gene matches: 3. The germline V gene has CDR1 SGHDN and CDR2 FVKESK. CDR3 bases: TGTGCCAGCAGCGTAGGGACAGCTAACTATGGCTACACCTTC. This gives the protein CASSVGTANYGYTF.

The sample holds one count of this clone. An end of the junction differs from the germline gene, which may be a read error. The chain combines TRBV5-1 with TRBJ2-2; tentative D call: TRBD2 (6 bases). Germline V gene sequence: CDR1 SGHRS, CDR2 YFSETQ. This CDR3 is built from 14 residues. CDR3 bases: TGTGCCAGCAGTGGCGGGATAATCACCGGGGAGCTGTTTTTT. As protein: CASSGGIITGELFF.

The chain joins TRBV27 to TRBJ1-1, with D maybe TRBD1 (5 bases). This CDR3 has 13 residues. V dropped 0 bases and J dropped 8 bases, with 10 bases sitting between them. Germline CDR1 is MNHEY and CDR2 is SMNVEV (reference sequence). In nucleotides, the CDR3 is TGTGCCAGCAGTTTATCCGCAGGGTGGGAAGCTTTCTTT. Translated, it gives CASSLSAGWEAFF.

The CDR3 here is CASSLGQTYEQYV. The CDR3, as DNA: TGTGCCAGCAGTTTAGGACAAACCTACGAGCAGTACGTC. This rearrangement joins TRBV12-3 or TRBV12-4 to TRBJ2-7; D is uncertain. This CDR3 spans 13 amino acids. The V gene lost 1 base and the J gene lost 2 bases, with 6 bases spanning the gap.

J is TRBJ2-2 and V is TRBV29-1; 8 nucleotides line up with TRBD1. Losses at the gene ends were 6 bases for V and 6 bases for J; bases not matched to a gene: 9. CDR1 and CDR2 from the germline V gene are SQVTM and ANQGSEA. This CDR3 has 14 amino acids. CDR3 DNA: TGCAGCGTCGGACGACAGGGGAATGCCGGGGAGCTGTTTTTT. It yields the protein CSVGRQGNAGELFF.

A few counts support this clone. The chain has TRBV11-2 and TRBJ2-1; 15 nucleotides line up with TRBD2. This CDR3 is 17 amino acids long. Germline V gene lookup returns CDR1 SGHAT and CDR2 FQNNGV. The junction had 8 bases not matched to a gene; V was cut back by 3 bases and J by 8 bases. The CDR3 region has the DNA TGTGCCAGCAGCTTTCGGGGACTAGCGGGAGGTACGGATGAGCAGTTCTTC. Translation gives CASSFRGLAGGTDEQFF.

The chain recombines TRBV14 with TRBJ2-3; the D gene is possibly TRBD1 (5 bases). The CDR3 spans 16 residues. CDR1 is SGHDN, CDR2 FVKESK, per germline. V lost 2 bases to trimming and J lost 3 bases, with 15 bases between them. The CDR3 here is CASSQRQPLGTDTQYF. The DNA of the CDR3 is TGTGCCAGCAGCCAAAGACAGCCCTTGGGGACAGATACGCAGTATTTT. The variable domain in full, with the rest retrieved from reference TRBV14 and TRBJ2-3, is EAGVTQFPSHSVIEKGQTVTLRCDPISGHDNLYWYRRVMGKEIKFLLHFVKESKQDESGMPNNRFLAERTGGTYSTLKVQPAELEDSGVYFCASSQRQPLGTDTQYFGPGTRLTVL.

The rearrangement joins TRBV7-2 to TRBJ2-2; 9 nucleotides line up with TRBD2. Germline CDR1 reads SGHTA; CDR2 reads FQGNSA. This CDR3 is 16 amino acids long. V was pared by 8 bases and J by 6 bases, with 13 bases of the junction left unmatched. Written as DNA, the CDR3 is TGTGCCAGCGCGGCGTCTAGCGGGAAGGAAGCCGGGGAGCTGTTTTTT. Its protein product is CASAASSGKEAGELFF.

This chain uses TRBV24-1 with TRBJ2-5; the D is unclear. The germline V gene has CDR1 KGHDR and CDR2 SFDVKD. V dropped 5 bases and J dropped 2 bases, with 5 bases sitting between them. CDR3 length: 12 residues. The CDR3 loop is CATSGSQETQYF. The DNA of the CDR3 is TGTGCCACCAGTGGGAGTCAAGAGACCCAGTACTTC.

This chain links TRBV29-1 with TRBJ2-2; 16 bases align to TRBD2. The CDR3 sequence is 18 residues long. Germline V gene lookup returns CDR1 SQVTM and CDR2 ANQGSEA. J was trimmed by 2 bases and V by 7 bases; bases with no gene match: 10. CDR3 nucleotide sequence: TGCAGCGCCGACAAGGGACTAGCGGGGGGGCAAAACACCGGGGAGCTGTTTTTT. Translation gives CSADKGLAGGQNTGELFF.

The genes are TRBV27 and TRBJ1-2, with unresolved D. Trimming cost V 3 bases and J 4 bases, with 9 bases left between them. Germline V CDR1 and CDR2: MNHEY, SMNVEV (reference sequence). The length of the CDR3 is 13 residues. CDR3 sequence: CASSFGGGYGYTF. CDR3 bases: TGTGCCAGCAGTTTCGGTGGTGGCTATGGCTACACCTTC.

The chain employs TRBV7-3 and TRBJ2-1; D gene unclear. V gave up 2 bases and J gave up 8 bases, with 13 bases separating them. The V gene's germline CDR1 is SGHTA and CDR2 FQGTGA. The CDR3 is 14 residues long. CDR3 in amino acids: CASSLSHPSDEQFF. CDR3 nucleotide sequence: TGTGCCAGCAGCTTATCTCATCCATCGGATGAGCAGTTCTTC.

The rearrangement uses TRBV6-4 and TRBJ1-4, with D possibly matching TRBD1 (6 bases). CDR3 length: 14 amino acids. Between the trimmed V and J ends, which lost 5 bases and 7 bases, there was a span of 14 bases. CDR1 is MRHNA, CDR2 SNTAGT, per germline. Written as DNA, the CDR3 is TGTGCCAGCAGTACGGGGGGGGCCGGTGAAAAACTGTTTTTT. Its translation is CASSTGGAGEKLFF.